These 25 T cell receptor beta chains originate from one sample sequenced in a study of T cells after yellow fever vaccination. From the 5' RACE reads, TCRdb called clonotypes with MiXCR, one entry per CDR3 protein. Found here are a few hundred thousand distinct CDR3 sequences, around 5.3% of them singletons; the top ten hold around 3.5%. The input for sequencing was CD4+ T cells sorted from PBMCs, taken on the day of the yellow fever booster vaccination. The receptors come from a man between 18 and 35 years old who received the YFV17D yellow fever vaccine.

The CDR3 nucleotides are TGTGCCATCCAGGGGGGACGCACCGGGGAGCTGTTTTTT. Encoded protein: CAIQGGRTGELFF. The rearrangement uses TRBV10-3 and TRBJ2-2, with D possibly matching TRBD1 (7 bases). The CDR3 is made up of 13 amino acids. The ends were cut back, 8 bases at V and 4 bases at J, with 11 bases in the middle. Germline CDR1 and CDR2: ENHRY and SYGVKD.

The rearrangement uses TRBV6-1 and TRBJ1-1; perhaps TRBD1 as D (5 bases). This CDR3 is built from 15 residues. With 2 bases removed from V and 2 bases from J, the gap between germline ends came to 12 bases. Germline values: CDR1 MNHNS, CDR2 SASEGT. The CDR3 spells CASSEIGQGNTEAFF. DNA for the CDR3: TGTGCCAGCAGTGAAATCGGGCAGGGTAACACTGAAGCTTTCTTT.

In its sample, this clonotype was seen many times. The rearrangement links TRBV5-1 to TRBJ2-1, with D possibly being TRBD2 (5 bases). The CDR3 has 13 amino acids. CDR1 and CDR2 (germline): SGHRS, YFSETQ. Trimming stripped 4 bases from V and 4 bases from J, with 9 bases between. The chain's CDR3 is CASSALAYNEQFF. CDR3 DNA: TGCGCCAGCAGCGCTTTAGCGTACAATGAGCAGTTCTTC.

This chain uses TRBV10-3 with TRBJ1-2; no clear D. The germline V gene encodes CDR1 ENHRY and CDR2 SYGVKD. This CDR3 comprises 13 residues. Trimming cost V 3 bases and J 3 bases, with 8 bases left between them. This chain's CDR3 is CAISDQAYYGYTF. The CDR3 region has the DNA TGTGCCATCAGTGACCAGGCGTACTATGGCTACACCTTC.

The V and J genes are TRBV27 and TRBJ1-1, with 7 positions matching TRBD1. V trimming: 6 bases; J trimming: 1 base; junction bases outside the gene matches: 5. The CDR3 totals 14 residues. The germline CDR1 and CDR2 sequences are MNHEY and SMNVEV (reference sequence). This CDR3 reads CASRIHRGNTEAFF. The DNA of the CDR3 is TGTGCCAGCAGGATACACAGGGGGAACACTGAAGCTTTCTTT.

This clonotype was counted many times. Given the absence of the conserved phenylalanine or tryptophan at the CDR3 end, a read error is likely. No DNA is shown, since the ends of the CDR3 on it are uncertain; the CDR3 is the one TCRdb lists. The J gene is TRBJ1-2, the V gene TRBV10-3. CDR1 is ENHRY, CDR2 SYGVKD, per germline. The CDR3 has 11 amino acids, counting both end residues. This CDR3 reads CAISGGGDLTL.

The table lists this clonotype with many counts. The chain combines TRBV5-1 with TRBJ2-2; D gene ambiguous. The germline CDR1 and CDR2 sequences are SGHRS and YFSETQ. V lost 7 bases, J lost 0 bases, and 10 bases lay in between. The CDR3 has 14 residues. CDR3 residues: CASGTSANTGELFF. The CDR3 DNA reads TGCGCCAGCGGTACCTCAGCGAACACCGGGGAGCTGTTTTTT.

CDR3 in DNA: TGTGCCAGCAGCTTTTCCAGGGGCGGCAATCAGCCCCAGCATTTT. It is translated as CASSFSRGGNQPQHF. The genes are TRBV5-5 and TRBJ1-5, with D perhaps TRBD1 (6 bases). The CDR3 is made up of 15 amino acids. Germline V gene lookup returns CDR1 SGHKS and CDR2 YYEKEE (reference sequence). V lost 2 bases to trimming and J lost 2 bases, with 11 bases between them.

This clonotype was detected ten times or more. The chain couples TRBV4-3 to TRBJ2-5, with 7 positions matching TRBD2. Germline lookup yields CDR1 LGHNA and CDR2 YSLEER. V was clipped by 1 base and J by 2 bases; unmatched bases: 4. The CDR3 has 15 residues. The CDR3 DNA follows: TGCGCCAGCAGCCAAGCCCCAGCGGGGCAAGAGACCCAGTACTTC. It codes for CASSQAPAGQETQYF.

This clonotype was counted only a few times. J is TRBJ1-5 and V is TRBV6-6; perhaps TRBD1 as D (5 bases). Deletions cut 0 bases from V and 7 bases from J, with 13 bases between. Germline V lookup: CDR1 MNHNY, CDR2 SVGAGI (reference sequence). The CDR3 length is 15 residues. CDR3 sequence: CASSYSPQGYQPQHF. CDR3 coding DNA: TGTGCCAGCAGTTACTCGCCTCAGGGCTACCAGCCCCAGCATTTT.

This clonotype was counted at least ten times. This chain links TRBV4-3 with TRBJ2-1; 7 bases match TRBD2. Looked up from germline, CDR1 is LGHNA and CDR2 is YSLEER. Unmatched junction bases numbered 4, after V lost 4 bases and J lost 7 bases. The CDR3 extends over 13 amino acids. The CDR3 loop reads CASSRLAANEQFF. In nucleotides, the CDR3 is TGCGCCAGCAGCCGACTAGCAGCGAATGAGCAGTTCTTC.

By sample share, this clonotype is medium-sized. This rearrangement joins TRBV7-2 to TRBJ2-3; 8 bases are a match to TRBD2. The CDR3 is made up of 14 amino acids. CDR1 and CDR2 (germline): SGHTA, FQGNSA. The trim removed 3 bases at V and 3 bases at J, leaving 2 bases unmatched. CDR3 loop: CASSFVAGTDTQYF. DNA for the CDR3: TGTGCCAGCAGCTTCGTAGCGGGGACAGATACGCAGTATTTT.

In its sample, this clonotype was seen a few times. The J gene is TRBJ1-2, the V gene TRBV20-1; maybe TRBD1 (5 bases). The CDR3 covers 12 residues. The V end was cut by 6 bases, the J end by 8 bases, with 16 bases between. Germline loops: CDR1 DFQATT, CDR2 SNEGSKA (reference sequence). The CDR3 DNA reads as TGCAGTGCCCAGGCAGGGCCGGGGGGCTACACCTTC. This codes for CSAQAGPGGYTF.

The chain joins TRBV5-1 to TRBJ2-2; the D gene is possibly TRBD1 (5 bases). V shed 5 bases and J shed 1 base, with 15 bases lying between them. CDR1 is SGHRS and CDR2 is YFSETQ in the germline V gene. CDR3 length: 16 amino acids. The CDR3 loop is CASRWGSHLNTGELFF. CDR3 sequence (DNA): TGCGCCAGCAGATGGGGCTCCCACCTGAACACCGGGGAGCTGTTTTTT.

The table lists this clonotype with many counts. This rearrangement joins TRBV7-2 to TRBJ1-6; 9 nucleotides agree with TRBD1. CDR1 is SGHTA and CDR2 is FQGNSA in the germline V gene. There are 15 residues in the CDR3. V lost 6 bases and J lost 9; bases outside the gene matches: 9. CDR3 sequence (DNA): TGTGCCAGCAGGGGTACCGGGACAGGGAGTTCACCCCTCCACTTT. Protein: CASRGTGTGSSPLHF.

CDR3 in amino acids: CSVRTGAGQPQHF. CDR3 in DNA: TGCAGCGTCCGGACAGGGGCTGGTCAGCCCCAGCATTTT. V usage is TRBV29-1 and J usage is TRBJ1-5, with 9 bases fitting TRBD1. Germline V gene lookup returns CDR1 SQVTM and CDR2 ANQGSEA. CDR3 length equals 13 residues. V shed 6 bases and J 6 bases; nucleotides not matched to a gene: 6.

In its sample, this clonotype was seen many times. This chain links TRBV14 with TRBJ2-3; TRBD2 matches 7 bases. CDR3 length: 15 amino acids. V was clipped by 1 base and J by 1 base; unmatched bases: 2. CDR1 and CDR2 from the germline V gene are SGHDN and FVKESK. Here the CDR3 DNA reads TGTGCCAGCAGCCAAGGAAGCGGGGGCACAGATACGCAGTATTTT. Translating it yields CASSQGSGGTDTQYF.

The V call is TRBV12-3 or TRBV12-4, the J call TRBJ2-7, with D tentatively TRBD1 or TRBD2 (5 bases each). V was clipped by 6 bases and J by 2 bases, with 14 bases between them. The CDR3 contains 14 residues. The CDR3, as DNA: TGTGCCAGCAGGACCCGGGACGGGCCCTACGAGCAGTACTTC. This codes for CASRTRDGPYEQYF.

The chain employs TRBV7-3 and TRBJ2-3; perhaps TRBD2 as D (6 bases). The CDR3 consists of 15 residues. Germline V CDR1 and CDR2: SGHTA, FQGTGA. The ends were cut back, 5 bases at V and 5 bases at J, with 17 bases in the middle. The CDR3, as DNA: TGTGCCAGCAGCCTCCCAGCCGGGGGAGGAGATACGCAGTATTTT. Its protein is CASSLPAGGGDTQYF.

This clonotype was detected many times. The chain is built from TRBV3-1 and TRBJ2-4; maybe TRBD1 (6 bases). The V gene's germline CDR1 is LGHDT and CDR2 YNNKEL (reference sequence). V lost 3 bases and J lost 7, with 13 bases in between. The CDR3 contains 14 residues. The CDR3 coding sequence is TGTGCCAGCAGCCAGGACCACCAGGGGAACATTCAGTACTTC. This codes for CASSQDHQGNIQYF.

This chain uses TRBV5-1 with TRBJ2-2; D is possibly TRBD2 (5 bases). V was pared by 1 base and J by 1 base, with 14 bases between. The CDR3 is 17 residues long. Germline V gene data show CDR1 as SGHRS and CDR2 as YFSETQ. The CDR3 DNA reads TGCGCCAGCAGCTTGAGGACCTCGGGGATGAACACCGGGGAGCTGTTTTTT. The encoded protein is CASSLRTSGMNTGELFF.

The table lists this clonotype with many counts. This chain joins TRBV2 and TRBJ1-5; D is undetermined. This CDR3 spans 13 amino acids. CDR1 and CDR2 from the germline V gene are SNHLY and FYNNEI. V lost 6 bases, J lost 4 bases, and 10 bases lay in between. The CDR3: CASRDLGNQPQHF. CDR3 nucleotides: TGTGCCAGCAGGGATCTAGGAAATCAGCCCCAGCATTTT.

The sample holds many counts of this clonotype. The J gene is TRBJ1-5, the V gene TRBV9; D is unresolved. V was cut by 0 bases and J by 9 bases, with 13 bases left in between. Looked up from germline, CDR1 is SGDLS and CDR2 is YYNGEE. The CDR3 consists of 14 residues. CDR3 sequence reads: CASSVGDGLGPQHF. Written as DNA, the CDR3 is TGTGCCAGCAGCGTAGGCGACGGACTTGGGCCCCAGCATTTT.

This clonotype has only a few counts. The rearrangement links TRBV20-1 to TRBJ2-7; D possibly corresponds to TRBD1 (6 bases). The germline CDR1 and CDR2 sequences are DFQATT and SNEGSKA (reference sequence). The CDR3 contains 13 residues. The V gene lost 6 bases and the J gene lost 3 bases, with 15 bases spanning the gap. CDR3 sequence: CSAPGTPNYEQYF. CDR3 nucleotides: TGCAGTGCCCCCGGGACACCGAACTACGAGCAGTACTTC.

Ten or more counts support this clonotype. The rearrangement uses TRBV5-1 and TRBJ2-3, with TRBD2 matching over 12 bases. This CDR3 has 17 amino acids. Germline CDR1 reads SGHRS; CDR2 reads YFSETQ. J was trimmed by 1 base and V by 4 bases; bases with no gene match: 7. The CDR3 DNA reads TGCGCCAGCAGCCCACCTAGCGGGGGGGCCGGCACAGATACGCAGTATTTT. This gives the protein CASSPPSGGAGTDTQYF.